Below are 8 T cell receptor beta chains sequenced from a single sample in a study of blood T cell repertoires in COVID-19. Sequencing was performed with immunoSEQ multiplex PCR; in TCRdb, only in-frame clones are kept and a portion is missing. The data contain fewer than 300,000 clones, 84% of them singletons. The sequencing sample was made of peripheral blood. These receptors all come from a human donor with COVID-19, enrolled during active disease. The donor label of this sample is uncertain.

The J gene is TRBJ2-1, the V gene TRBV9; 7 bases agree with TRBD2. The CDR3 sequence is 13 residues long. V gave up 3 bases and J gave up 10 bases; unmatched junction bases: 7. Germline lookup yields CDR1 SGDLS and CDR2 YYNGEE. The CDR3 protein is CASSGEGRGEQFF. For the CDR3, the DNA is TGTGCCAGCAGCGGGGAGGGCCGAGGGGAGCAGTTCTTC.

V is TRBV7-8 and J is TRBJ1-5; the D is unclear. Germline V lookup: CDR1 SGHVS, CDR2 FQNEAQ. The V gene lost 0 bases and the J gene lost 5 bases, with 11 bases spanning the gap. This CDR3 is built from 15 residues. CDR3: CASSLASTTDQPQHF. The CDR3 bases are TGTGCCAGCAGCTTAGCGTCAACCACTGATCAGCCCCAGCATTTT.

This clone was observed a few times. V usage is TRBV19 and J usage is TRBJ2-5, with D tentatively TRBD1 (5 bases). Germline V CDR1 and CDR2: LNHDA, SQIVND (reference sequence). The CDR3 runs 15 residues. The V end was cut by 2 bases, the J end by 2 bases, with 12 bases between. Written as DNA, the CDR3 is TGTGCCAGTAGTATACGTATAGGGGTACAAGAGACCCAGTACTTC. Translation: CASSIRIGVQETQYF.

The chain couples TRBV30 to TRBJ2-1; a weak D match, TRBD2 (6 bases). Trimming cost V 0 bases and J 6 bases, with 12 bases left between them. CDR1 is GTSNPN and CDR2 is SVGIG in the germline V gene (reference sequence). There are 14 residues in the CDR3. The CDR3 region is CAWSVGGKGNEQFF. DNA for the CDR3: TGTGCCTGGAGTGTAGGAGGGAAGGGCAATGAGCAGTTCTTC.

This chain connects TRBV4-3 to TRBJ1-2; D not resolved. The CDR3 spans 15 residues. V was pared by 1 base and J by 7 bases, with 16 bases between. Germline V gives CDR1 LGHNA, CDR2 YSLEER. The CDR3: CASSQGGEEAGGYTF. In DNA, the CDR3 is TGCGCCAGCAGCCAAGGTGGTGAAGAGGCGGGTGGCTACACCTTC.

V is TRBV18 and J is TRBJ2-2; D may be TRBD1 (5 bases). Trimming shortened V by 7 bases and J by 5 bases, and 14 bases separated the two germline ends. The CDR3 consists of 14 residues. The germline V gene has CDR1 KGHSH and CDR2 LQKENI. CDR3 sequence reads: CASLIYAGTGELFF. CDR3 DNA sequence: TGTGCCAGCTTAATTTACGCAGGGACCGGGGAGCTGTTTTTT.

This clone was seen once. This rearrangement joins TRBV18 to TRBJ1-1; D is uncertain. Trimming removed 2 bases from V and 1 base from J, with 5 bases in between. Looked up from germline, CDR1 is KGHSH and CDR2 is LQKENI. CDR3 length equals 13 residues. This chain's CDR3 is CASSPIQNTEAFF. CDR3 DNA sequence: TGTGCCAGCTCACCAATACAGAACACTGAAGCTTTCTTT.

This rearrangement joins TRBV19 to TRBJ1-5, with 7 bases fitting TRBD1. Germline CDR1 and CDR2: LNHDA and SQIVND (reference sequence). With V trimmed by 9 bases and J by 4 bases, 3 bases remained unmatched. CDR3 length: 12 residues. In nucleotides, the CDR3 is TGTGCCAGCGCAGGGGGAAATCAGCCCCAGCATTTT. Its protein is CASAGGNQPQHF.